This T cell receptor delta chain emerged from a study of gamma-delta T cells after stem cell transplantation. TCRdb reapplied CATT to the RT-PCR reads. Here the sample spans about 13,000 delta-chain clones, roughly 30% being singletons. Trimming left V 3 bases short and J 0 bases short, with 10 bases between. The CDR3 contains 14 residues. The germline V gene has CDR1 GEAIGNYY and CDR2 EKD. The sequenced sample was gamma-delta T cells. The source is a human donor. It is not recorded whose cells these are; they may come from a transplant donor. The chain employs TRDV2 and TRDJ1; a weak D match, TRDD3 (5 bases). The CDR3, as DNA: TGTGCCTGTGACGCGGGATTATACACCGATAAACTCATCTTT. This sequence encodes CACDAGLYTDKLIF.